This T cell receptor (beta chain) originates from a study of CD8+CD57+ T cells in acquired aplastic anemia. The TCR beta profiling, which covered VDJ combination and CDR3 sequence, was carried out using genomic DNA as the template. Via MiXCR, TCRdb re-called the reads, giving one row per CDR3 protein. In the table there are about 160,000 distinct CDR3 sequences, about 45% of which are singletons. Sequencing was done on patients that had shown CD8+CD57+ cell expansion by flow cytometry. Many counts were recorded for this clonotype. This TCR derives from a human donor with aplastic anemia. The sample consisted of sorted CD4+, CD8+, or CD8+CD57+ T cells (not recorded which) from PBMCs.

The CDR3 region has the DNA TGTGCCACCAGCAGAGGAGATACAAACAATGAGCAGTTCTTC. Translated, it gives CATSRGDTNNEQFF. The genes are TRBV15 and TRBJ2-1; D unresolved. This CDR3 region has 14 residues. V dropped 1 base and J dropped 5 bases, with 9 bases sitting between them. Germline CDR1 LNHNV, CDR2 YYDKDF (reference sequence).